Listed here are 14 T cell receptor beta chains from one sample, sequenced in a study of response to subunit inactivated influenza vaccine. TCRdb passed the RT-PCR reads through MiXCR, listing each CDR3 protein once. The sample has fewer than 600,000 distinct CDR3 sequences, approximately 7.3% seen once. The sequencing used PBMCs from blood, collected around 2 years after vaccination. Receptors originate from a man between 45 and 75 years old who received an inactivated influenza vaccine.

This clonotype occurred a few times. The V and J genes are TRBV7-8 and TRBJ1-2, with D possibly TRBD1 on 6 matching bases. Germline assignment: CDR1 SGHVS and CDR2 FQNEAQ. The CDR3 extends over 14 amino acids. V lost 1 base and J 5 bases, leaving 11 bases between the germline ends. The CDR3 coding sequence is TGTGCCAGCAGCTTAGTGCTACAGGGTTATGGCTACACCTTC. Encoded protein: CASSLVLQGYGYTF.

This clonotype showed up many times. The chain employs TRBV29-1 and TRBJ2-5; possibly TRBD1 for D (5 bases). Per the germline V gene, CDR1 is SQVTM and CDR2 is ANQGSEA. Deletions cut 1 base from V and 6 bases from J, with 9 bases between. The CDR3 has 12 amino acids. The CDR3 protein is CSVEAKGQTQYF. Here the CDR3 DNA reads TGCAGCGTTGAAGCCAAGGGGCAGACCCAGTACTTC.

The gene calls are TRBV6-1 and TRBJ1-4; no clear D. Trimming took 5 bases from V and 8 from J, leaving 12 bases between them. CDR3 size: 13 residues. Germline V CDR1 and CDR2: MNHNS, SASEGT. The CDR3 region is CASSRTAREKLFF. The CDR3 DNA follows: TGTGCCAGCAGTCGCACAGCAAGGGAAAAACTGTTTTTT.

This clonotype was seen more than once but under ten times. The chain is built from TRBV9 and TRBJ2-7; 10 nucleotides align to TRBD1. The CDR3 has 16 amino acids. After removal of 4 bases from V and 5 bases from J, the junction contained 12 bases not matched to a gene. The V gene's germline CDR1 is SGDLS and CDR2 YYNGEE. The CDR3 region is CASSPSTGTGVNEQYF. The CDR3 bases are TGTGCCAGCAGCCCCTCGACCGGGACAGGGGTCAACGAGCAGTACTTC.

The table lists this clonotype with a few counts. The chain is built from TRBV7-2 and TRBJ2-2; 9 bases agree with TRBD1. With 0 bases clipped from V and 10 bases from J, the junction kept 9 bases outside the gene matches. Per germline, CDR1 SGHTA and CDR2 FQGNSA. CDR3 length equals 16 residues. For the CDR3, the DNA is TGTGCCAGCAGCTTAGCTCAACAGGGGGCGGGAGTGGAGCTGTTTTTT. Encoded protein: CASSLAQQGAGVELFF.

This clonotype was recorded many times. This chain links TRBV12-3 or TRBV12-4 with TRBJ2-5; D is perhaps TRBD2 (6 bases). The CDR3 has 15 residues. The V end lost 1 base, the J end lost 1 base, and 10 bases lay between the germline ends. CDR3 sequence: CASSLGGVFQETQYF. Written as DNA, the CDR3 is TGTGCCAGCAGTTTAGGGGGGGTCTTCCAAGAGACCCAGTACTTC.

This chain joins TRBV7-2 and TRBJ2-7; D not resolved. V lost 2 bases and J 1 base, leaving 12 bases between the germline ends. This CDR3 contains 15 residues. Germline lookup yields CDR1 SGHTA and CDR2 FQGNSA. CDR3 bases: TGTGCCAGCAGCTTATCGGCAACGGAATCCTACGAGCAGTACTTC. Protein sequence: CASSLSATESYEQYF.

This clonotype was observed at least ten times. The chain couples TRBV4-2 to TRBJ2-1; 9 bases line up with TRBD2. Germline CDR1 and CDR2: LGHNA and YNFKEQ. With V trimmed by 5 bases and J by 2 bases, 7 bases remained unmatched. The CDR3 is 16 residues long. CDR3 nucleotide sequence: TGTGCCAGCAGCATAGCGGGAGAGGAGGCCTACAATGAGCAGTTCTTC. This codes for CASSIAGEEAYNEQFF.

The chain has TRBV5-1 and TRBJ1-1, with D possibly being TRBD1 (6 bases). The CDR3 loop spans 14 amino acids. Trimming took 1 base from V and 3 from J, leaving 10 bases between them. Per germline, CDR1 SGHRS and CDR2 YFSETQ. CDR3 sequence: CASSLTGLDTEAFF. CDR3 DNA sequence: TGCGCCAGCAGCTTGACAGGGCTGGACACTGAAGCTTTCTTT.

The chain joins TRBV7-9 to TRBJ2-1; no clear D gene. V gave up 3 bases and J gave up 9 bases, with 6 bases separating them. CDR3 length: 11 amino acids. Germline V gene data show CDR1 as SEHNR and CDR2 as FQNEAQ (reference sequence). The CDR3, as DNA: TGTGCCAGCAGCTTCGGTACTGAGCAGTTCTTC. Protein product: CASSFGTEQFF.

A few counts support this clonotype. The genes are TRBV7-6 and TRBJ2-1; weak D call: TRBD2 (7 bases). Germline CDR1 and CDR2: SGHVS and FNYEAQ. This CDR3 is built from 14 residues. The V end lost 5 bases, the J end lost 6 bases, and 14 bases lay between the germline ends. The chain's CDR3 is CASSLSGGLNEQFF. In DNA form, the CDR3 reads TGTGCCAGCAGCCTATCGGGGGGCCTCAATGAGCAGTTCTTC.

This clonotype occurred many times. The chain links TRBV5-1 to TRBJ2-2; the match to TRBD2 covers 9 bases. CDR3 length equals 16 residues. J gave up 1 base and V 4 bases, and 5 bases lay outside the gene matches. Germline V gene lookup returns CDR1 SGHRS and CDR2 YFSETQ. The CDR3 bases are TGCGCCAGCAGCGTTAGCGGGGGCCGGAACACCGGGGAGCTGTTTTTT. Its protein product is CASSVSGGRNTGELFF.

This clonotype was seen repeatedly, ten times or more. The chain joins TRBV27 to TRBJ1-5, with 8 nucleotides matching TRBD1. CDR1 is MNHEY, CDR2 SMNVEV, per germline (reference sequence). V lost 6 bases and J lost 6; bases outside the gene matches: 7. The CDR3 extends over 14 amino acids. The CDR3 spells CASSPTGAFQPQHF. Here the CDR3 DNA reads TGTGCCAGCAGCCCGACAGGGGCGTTTCAGCCCCAGCATTTT.

V usage is TRBV14 and J usage is TRBJ1-1; 7 bases fit TRBD1. The CDR3 runs 16 residues. CDR1 is SGHDN and CDR2 is FVKESK in the germline V gene. V gave up 4 bases and J gave up 0 bases; unmatched junction bases: 8. The CDR3 region is CASSLGRGIMNTEAFF. The DNA of the CDR3 is TGTGCCAGCAGCCTGGGCAGGGGGATTATGAACACTGAAGCTTTCTTT.